Described below is a single TCR beta chain sequence and its context. This clonotype was picked up a small number of times. The specificity of this receptor is unknown. No base-level quality is on record; no much larger clone is a single base apart. The library was built by means of 5' RACE. The reads were generated on a NextSeq 500. In the TCR library protocol, unique molecular identifiers were attached to individual cDNA molecules to correct for PCR bias and sequencing error. Both TCR alpha and beta chains were sequenced, and tight co-correlation was observed between alpha and beta sequence abundances in each sample. Regarding the original processing steps: Decombinator V4 was used to perform V gene, J gene and CDR3 annotation of TCR sequences. Expanded TCRs were defined as changing significantly between any two time points under a Poisson model with p below 0.0001. TCR abundances were normalised to the total number of TCRs sequenced per sample and expressed as counts per million. TRAV1-2 paired with TRAJ12, TRAJ20 or TRAJ33 defined MAIT TCRs, while TRAV10 paired with TRAJ18 defined iNKT TCRs. VDJdb, accessed on 1 November 2021, was searched for TCRs annotated for CMV, EBV and SARS-CoV-2, and TCRs annotated for more than one antigen were excluded. The raw public data were reprocessed by TCRdb itself: fastp quality trimming at Q25, MiXCR clonotype calling, in-frame beta chains only. CDR3 protein duplicates are merged, each entry listing the most common genes and DNA. Clone size and V and J calls follow TCRdb, not the original study. Present in this sample are about 44,000 distinct CDR3 sequences, roughly 6.2% of which were seen just once. The ten largest make up approximately 13% of the sample.

The sample is drawn from a study of early T cells in non-severe SARS-CoV-2 infection (dated by TCRdb to about 2021). Study-wide context: Bulk RNA from unsorted whole blood was used for TCR sequencing, so alpha and beta chains could not be paired.

Trimming removed 6 bases from V and 7 bases from J; the gene matches leave 12 bases unexplained. From cysteine to phenylalanine, the CDR3 is 15 amino acids long. Only the CDR3 portion is preserved as DNA: 45 bases, with reading frame beginning at the first base. The germline V gene gives CDR1 as SGHRS and CDR2 as YFSETQ. The investigation overall reported the following: Matching against VDJdb was skewed toward anti-spike CD8 responses, likely underestimated virus-specific expansions, and missed private and CD4 specificities.

The study was a case-control design nested within a healthcare worker cohort in London, UK, with weekly nasopharyngeal swab PCR tests and blood sampling. Healthcare workers were recruited during the week of the UK lockdown, between 23 and 31 March 2020, and followed weekly for up to 16 weeks. The sequence is built from TRBV5-1 and TRBJ2-1; 8 junctional bases match TRBD2. The sequence derives from an adult who was a healthcare worker with PCR-confirmed SARS-CoV-2 infection or an uninfected control (not recorded which). The specimen sequenced was whole blood. The DNA sequence is TGCGCCAGCACCCGGATTAGCGGGGTGCTTAATGAGCAGTTCTTC. Translated, it gives CASTRISGVLNEQFF.